The next 5 T cell receptor beta chains were all read from a single sample in a study of persistence of HIV-infected CD4 T cells. The immunoSEQ assay was version 4, run in survey mode. Assay used: immunoSEQ multiplex PCR; TCRdb lists only in-frame clones, some missing. This table holds tens of thousands of clones, roughly four fifths found once. Overlapping HIV-1 Gag 15-mer peptides at approximately 1 ug per peptide per mL were used. Memory cells lacking CD40L and CD69 with high CD45RO were sorted. Their target antigens are unknown. Sample: CD4+ T cells sorted from PBMCs after roughly 18-hour stimulation, taken from a patient who received antiretroviral therapy. The receptors here all came from an adult woman with HIV who was CMV-seropositive.

V is TRBV24-1 and J is TRBJ2-1; possible D gene TRBD2, 6 bases. CDR3 size: 14 residues. The V end lost 6 bases, the J end lost 2 bases, and 10 bases lay between the germline ends. Per germline, CDR1 KGHDR and CDR2 SFDVKD. This CDR3 reads CATSLSGTYNEQFF. The DNA of the CDR3 is TGTGCCACCAGTCTTAGCGGTACCTACAATGAGCAGTTCTTC.

The V gene is TRBV5-4, the J gene TRBJ2-3; 13 nucleotides agree with TRBD2. The CDR3 consists of 16 residues. In germline, CDR1 is SGHNT, CDR2 YYREEE (reference sequence). V dropped 5 bases and J dropped 4; count of bases not matched to a gene: 7. The CDR3 here is CASSPTGTSGADTQYF. CDR3 sequence (DNA): TGTGCCAGCAGTCCTACCGGGACTAGCGGGGCAGATACGCAGTATTTT.

V is TRBV20-1 and J is TRBJ1-1; possible D gene TRBD1, 6 bases. This CDR3 spans 11 amino acids. Deletions cut 2 bases from V and 6 bases from J, with 7 bases between. The germline V gene has CDR1 DFQATT and CDR2 SNEGSKA (reference sequence). CDR3 region: CSARRQAEAFF. CDR3 DNA: TGCAGTGCTAGAAGACAGGCTGAAGCTTTCTTT.

The chain combines TRBV19 with TRBJ1-2; no clear D. CDR1 is LNHDA and CDR2 is SQIVND in the germline V gene (reference sequence). This CDR3 comprises 15 residues. V was shortened by 3 bases and J by 4 bases, with 15 bases between the two germline ends. The CDR3 sequence: CASSMNPPTTYGYTF. CDR3 nucleotide sequence: TGTGCCAGTAGTATGAATCCTCCTACCACCTATGGCTACACCTTC.

V gene TRBV7-3 combines with J gene TRBJ2-1; 9 nucleotides agree with TRBD1. Germline V gene data show CDR1 as SGHTA and CDR2 as FQGTGA. Trimming cost V 2 bases and J 7 bases; bases outside gene matches: 9. This CDR3 spans 16 amino acids. CDR3 DNA: TGTGCCAGCAGCTTACGACCAGGACAGGGGTGGAATGAGCAGTTCTTC. Amino acid sequence: CASSLRPGQGWNEQFF.